Shown below are 31 T cell receptor beta chains from a single sample sequenced in a study of metastatic and nonmetastatic thyroid tumors. TCRdb reprocessed the PCR reads using MiXCR. This table holds 9,000 to 15,000 clones, approximately 35% found once. Before thyroid surgery, none of the patients had received any treatment. Sequencing used tumor tissue. These receptors all come from a female donor with papillary thyroid cancer or a benign thyroid nodule (not recorded which). Some clones in this sample may be carry-over from other donors' samples.

This rearrangement joins TRBV6-1 to TRBJ2-7, with D unclear. The CDR3 spans 11 residues. Germline lookup yields CDR1 MNHNS and CDR2 SASEGT. V was cut by 2 bases and J by 4 bases, with 3 bases left in between. The CDR3 coding sequence is TGTGCCAGCAGTGAATGGTACGAGCAGTACTTC. It codes for CASSEWYEQYF.

In this sample, this clone is medium-sized (0.01 to 0.1%). The CDR3 bases are TGCAGTGCTAGCGGGAGCGGGGGTCGGGTCTACGAGCAGTACTTC. This sequence encodes CSASGSGGRVYEQYF. The J gene is TRBJ2-7, the V gene TRBV20-1; 8 bases align to TRBD2. J was trimmed by 3 bases and V by 3 bases; bases with no gene match: 10. This CDR3 is 15 amino acids long. Germline V gene lookup returns CDR1 DFQATT and CDR2 SNEGSKA (reference sequence).

About this clone: One junction end disagrees with the germline gene, perhaps due to a read error. V and J are TRBV12-3 or TRBV12-4 and TRBJ1-3, with no clear D. The CDR3 runs to 16 residues. CDR3 protein: CASMSYRLFSVNTIYF. The CDR3 DNA reads as TGTGCCAGCATGTCGTACCGACTCTTCTCTGTAAACACCATATATTTT.

This clone occurred many times. A read error may produce the germline difference seen at one junction end. The V call is TRBV30, the J call TRBJ1-1; D call uncertain. The CDR3 has 11 amino acids. Germline V gene data show CDR1 as GTSNPN and CDR2 as SVGIG (reference sequence). The CDR3 loop reads CARSRGAEAFF. The CDR3 bases are TGTGCCCGGAGCCGCGGCGCTGAAGCTTTCTTT.

In this sample, this clone turned up many times. The chain uses TRBV7-2 and TRBJ2-3; 8 bases match TRBD2. V trimming: 5 bases; J trimming: 6 bases; junction bases outside the gene matches: 13. The CDR3 runs to 16 residues. Germline loops: CDR1 SGHTA, CDR2 FQGNSA. The CDR3 protein is CASSPTSGLGGDTQYF. Written as DNA, the CDR3 is TGTGCCAGCAGCCCTACTAGCGGCCTCGGAGGGGATACGCAGTATTTT.

The chain combines TRBV20-1 with TRBJ2-7, with 10 positions matching TRBD2. Germline values: CDR1 DFQATT, CDR2 SNEGSKA (reference sequence). CDR3 size: 13 residues. V lost 2 bases and J lost 3; bases outside the gene matches: 1. The CDR3 is CSARSSGSYEQYF. The CDR3 DNA reads as TGCAGTGCTAGATCTAGCGGGAGCTACGAGCAGTACTTC.

This clone was found many times. The chain links TRBV6-2 or TRBV6-3 to TRBJ2-2; D unresolved. Trimming shortened V by 11 bases and J by 0 bases, and 16 bases separated the two germline ends. Germline V lookup: CDR1 MNHEY, CDR2 SVGEGT. CDR3 length equals 15 residues. CDR3 residues: CASQPRFSNTGELFF. CDR3 bases: TGTGCCTCCCAGCCCAGGTTCTCGAACACCGGGGAGCTGTTTTTT.

V usage is TRBV20-1 and J usage is TRBJ1-6, with D perhaps TRBD1 (5 bases). This CDR3 region has 12 residues. Per germline, CDR1 DFQATT and CDR2 SNEGSKA (reference sequence). Trimming left V 7 bases short and J 7 bases short, with 11 bases between. The CDR3 protein is CSVVGGNSPLHF. The CDR3 DNA follows: TGCAGTGTCGTGGGGGGGAATTCACCCCTCCACTTT.

This clone was counted a few times. The gene calls are TRBV19 and TRBJ2-3; D is unresolved. The CDR3 extends over 14 amino acids. V shed 9 bases and J shed 0 bases, with 13 bases lying between them. The germline V gene has CDR1 LNHDA and CDR2 SQIVND (reference sequence). The CDR3 region is CASSSTVSTDTQYF. The CDR3 DNA follows: TGTGCCAGCAGCTCGACGGTTAGCACAGATACGCAGTATTTT. Filled out from reference TRBV19 and TRBJ2-3, the complete variable domain reads DGGITQSPKYLFRKEGQNVTLSCEQNLNHDAMYWYRQDPGQGLRLIYYSQIVNDFQKGDIAEGYSVSREKKESFPLTVTSAQKNPTAFYLCASSSTVSTDTQYFGPGTRLTVL.

This clone is deemed medium-sized (0.01 to 0.1%). This sequence joins TRBV20-1 and TRBJ1-2; D might be TRBD1 (5 bases). Germline V gene sequence: CDR1 DFQATT, CDR2 SNEGSKA (reference sequence). The CDR3 totals 13 residues. With 4 bases removed from V and 2 bases from J, the gap between germline ends came to 11 bases. The CDR3 bases are TGCAGTGCTACCGGGACGGCGAACTATGGCTACACCTTC. Residues: CSATGTANYGYTF.

The chain links TRBV3-1 to TRBJ2-5; D unclear. There are 13 residues in the CDR3. Trimming took 1 base from V and 4 from J, leaving 7 bases between them. Germline assignment: CDR1 LGHDT and CDR2 YNNKEL (reference sequence). CDR3 residues: CASSQAGRETQYF. The CDR3 nucleotides read TGTGCCAGCAGCCAAGCCGGAAGAGAGACCCAGTACTTC.

This sequence joins TRBV19 and TRBJ2-1; D gene unclear. CDR1 and CDR2 from the germline V gene are LNHDA and SQIVND (reference sequence). V was shortened by 7 bases and J by 5 bases, with 18 bases between the two germline ends. This CDR3 contains 15 residues. CDR3 sequence reads: CASISSRARNNEQFF. DNA for the CDR3: TGTGCCAGTATCTCCTCCCGGGCTAGAAACAATGAGCAGTTCTTC.

This clone is categorized as medium-sized. The chain has TRBV30 and TRBJ2-3; unclear D gene. Germline V lookup: CDR1 GTSNPN, CDR2 SVGIG (reference sequence). This CDR3 has 11 amino acids. V lost 0 bases and J 6 bases, leaving 4 bases between the germline ends. DNA for the CDR3: TGTGCCTGGAGTGTACTGGATACGCAGTATTTT. Amino acids: CAWSVLDTQYF.

V and J are TRBV7-3 and TRBJ2-7; 9 nucleotides match TRBD2. Losses at the gene ends were 4 bases for V and 7 bases for J; bases not matched to a gene: 14. CDR1 SGHTA and CDR2 FQGTGA come from the germline V gene. The CDR3 runs 16 residues. CDR3 sequence (DNA): TGTGCCAGCAGCTCTGGGGCGGCTAGCGGGATAGGGGAGCAGTACTTC. It encodes CASSSGAASGIGEQYF.

This clone turned up a few times. The V gene is TRBV12-3 or TRBV12-4, the J gene TRBJ2-7; tentatively, D is TRBD1 or TRBD2 (5 bases each). Trimming cost V 3 bases and J 7 bases, with 13 bases left between them. The length of the CDR3 is 13 residues. This CDR3 is CASSFRGPGEQYF. CDR3 coding DNA: TGTGCCAGCAGTTTTAGAGGGCCAGGGGAGCAGTACTTC.

This clone was detected ten times or more. The CDR3 reads CASSTDYEQYF. DNA for the CDR3: TGTGCCAGCAGCACGGATTACGAGCAGTACTTC. The rearrangement links TRBV5-6 to TRBJ2-7; D uncertain. The length of the CDR3 is 11 residues. Trimming pared 4 bases from V and 4 bases from J, leaving 6 bases between. Looked up from germline, CDR1 is SGHDT and CDR2 is YYEEEE.

This sequence joins TRBV20-1 and TRBJ1-3; D gene unclear. The CDR3 runs 16 residues. Germline V gene lookup returns CDR1 DFQATT and CDR2 SNEGSKA (reference sequence). V dropped 0 bases and J dropped 0 bases, with 12 bases sitting between them. For the CDR3, the DNA is TGCAGTGCTAGAGACCCTAGAAGGGCCTCTGGAAACACCATATATTTT. Translating gives CSARDPRRASGNTIYF.

This clone appeared a few times. It may be a read error: a sequence one base away is much more abundant. This rearrangement joins TRBV13 to TRBJ2-3; tentatively, D is TRBD2 (6 bases). Trimming removed 5 bases at V and 2 bases at J, with 17 bases between. CDR1 PRHDT and CDR2 FYEKMQ come from the germline V gene (reference sequence). This CDR3 has 16 amino acids. CDR3 sequence (DNA): TGTGCCAGCAGCCCCCAGGAGGGGAAGGCCACAGATACGCAGTATTTT. Protein sequence: CASSPQEGKATDTQYF.

This clone qualifies as medium-sized. The rearrangement uses TRBV2 and TRBJ2-7; maybe TRBD1 (6 bases). V was pared by 8 bases and J by 3 bases, with 14 bases between. This CDR3 comprises 13 residues. Germline-derived CDR1 and CDR2 are SNHLY and FYNNEI. The CDR3 bases are TGTGCCAGCGGAACAGGGAAGTACTACGAGCAGTACTTC. Its protein product is CASGTGKYYEQYF. The whole variable domain, remainder taken from reference TRBV2 and TRBJ2-7, is EPEVTQTPSHQVTQMGQEVILRCVPISNHLYFYWYRQILGQKVEFLVSFYNNEISEKSEIFDDQFSVERPDGSNFTLKIRSTKLEDSAMYFCASGTGKYYEQYFGPGTRLTVT.

V and J are TRBV6-2 or TRBV6-3 and TRBJ2-1; D remains ambiguous. CDR1 is MNHEY and CDR2 is SVGEGT in the germline V gene. The length of the CDR3 is 14 residues. Trimming removed 6 bases from V and 2 bases from J, with 11 bases in between. DNA of the CDR3: TGTGCCAGCAGATTTTCGGATCCCTACAATGAGCAGTTCTTC. It is translated as CASRFSDPYNEQFF.

This clone was counted only a few times. Without the conserved terminal phenylalanine or tryptophan, this CDR3 likely stems from a read error. The rearrangement joins TRBV6-1 to TRBJ2-7; TRBD1 matches at 7 bases. Germline trimming cut 5 bases from V and 1 base from J; bases unmatched to any gene: 11. The CDR3 is made up of 16 amino acids. Germline V CDR1 and CDR2: MNHNS, SASEGT. The CDR3 reads CASSNKRPGQSYEQYL. As DNA, the CDR3 is TGTGCCAGCAGTAATAAACGACCGGGACAGTCCTACGAGCAGTACCTC.

Sample share makes this clone medium-sized. V gene TRBV30 combines with J gene TRBJ1-2, with D unresolved. This CDR3 spans 15 amino acids. Germline V CDR1 and CDR2: GTSNPN, SVGIG (reference sequence). Trimming stripped 0 bases from V and 1 base from J, with 12 bases between. The CDR3 here is CAWSVPGGSNYGYTF. In DNA, the CDR3 is TGTGCCTGGAGTGTACCTGGTGGCAGTAACTATGGCTACACCTTC.

The J gene is TRBJ2-1, the V gene TRBV20-1, with a tentative D call TRBD2 (6 bases). The length of the CDR3 is 16 residues. Between the trimmed V and J ends, which lost 0 bases and 7 bases, there was a span of 19 bases. Germline V CDR1 and CDR2: DFQATT, SNEGSKA (reference sequence). The CDR3 loop reads CSARDVSTAGGNEQFF. DNA of the CDR3: TGCAGTGCTAGAGATGTGAGTACTGCTGGGGGGAATGAGCAGTTCTTC.

A note on this clone: This CDR3 is missing its conserved last phenylalanine or tryptophan, likely due to a read error. This chain uses TRBV7-8 with TRBJ1-2, with D unclear. Germline-derived CDR1 and CDR2 are SGHVS and FQNEAQ. CDR3 length: 14 amino acids. Trimming cost V 1 base and J 4 bases, with 10 bases left between them. The CDR3 nucleotides read TGTGCCAGCAGCTTAGAGAGGAGCGTCTATGGCTACACCCTC. This translates into CASSLERSVYGYTL.

The V call is TRBV28, the J call TRBJ1-2, with 8 nucleotides matching TRBD1. This CDR3 has 13 residues. From germline, CDR1 is MDHEN and CDR2 SYDVKM. The junction had 4 bases not matched to a gene; V was cut back by 6 bases and J by 4 bases. CDR3 nucleotides: TGTGCCAGCAGGCCAGGGGGCGGCTATGGCTACACCTTC. This sequence encodes CASRPGGGYGYTF.

J is TRBJ1-2 and V is TRBV11-2; a possible D gene is TRBD1 (5 bases). CDR3 length equals 14 residues. Germline V gene sequence: CDR1 SGHAT, CDR2 FQNNGV. V was pared by 4 bases and J by 5 bases, with 14 bases between. The CDR3 sequence: CASSSGTEGYGYTF. In DNA, the CDR3 is TGTGCCAGCAGCTCGGGGACGGAGGGGTATGGCTACACCTTC.

This clone was seen a handful of times. This sequence joins TRBV2 and TRBJ1-6, with D uncertain. This CDR3 has 13 residues. Germline V CDR1 and CDR2: SNHLY, FYNNEI. V was trimmed by 10 bases and J by 11 bases, leaving 18 bases between them. The CDR3 nucleotides are TGTGCCATCATCCTTGGGGAGCGAACACCCCTCCACTTT. It is translated as CAIILGERTPLHF.

This clone counts as medium-sized (0.01 to 0.1%). The V call is TRBV11-2, the J call TRBJ1-2; 9 nucleotides align to TRBD1. Per germline, CDR1 SGHAT and CDR2 FQNNGV. The CDR3 sequence is 15 residues long. Trimming removed 4 bases from V and 14 bases from J; junction bases left unmatched: 17. The CDR3 coding sequence is TGTGCCAGCAGCTGGGGTTCAGGACAGGGGACCCTCGGAACCTTC. This codes for CASSWGSGQGTLGTF.

The chain combines TRBV6-1 with TRBJ1-2; D might be TRBD1 (5 bases). Germline V gene data show CDR1 as MNHNS and CDR2 as SASEGT. Trimming removed 7 bases from V and 1 base from J, with 16 bases in between. The CDR3 sequence is 15 residues long. Written as DNA, the CDR3 is TGTGCCAGCATCCGGGAATTGAGGGGTAACTATGGCTACACCTTC. Its translation is CASIRELRGNYGYTF.

By frequency in the sample, this clone is large. The rearrangement uses TRBV4-1 and TRBJ2-1, with D tentatively TRBD2 (5 bases). The CDR3 covers 13 residues. Germline CDR1 reads MGHRA; CDR2 reads YSYEKL. The germline V and J ends were trimmed by 3 bases and 5 bases, with 8 bases remaining between them. CDR3 region: CASSQDFHNEQFF. The CDR3 DNA reads TGCGCCAGCAGCCAGGACTTCCACAATGAGCAGTTCTTC.

V gene TRBV3-1 combines with J gene TRBJ1-2; TRBD1 might be the D (5 bases). This CDR3 is built from 12 residues. Germline CDR1 and CDR2: LGHDT and YNNKEL (reference sequence). With 2 bases removed from V and 8 bases from J, the gap between germline ends came to 9 bases. The CDR3: CASSQSGFGYTF. The CDR3 bases are TGTGCCAGCAGCCAATCAGGGTTCGGCTACACCTTC.